These 21 T cell receptor beta chains originate from one sample sequenced in a study of T-cell reconstitution after alpha-beta-depleted transplantation in children. Unique molecular identifiers were incorporated when the TCRbeta library was constructed. One entry per CDR3 protein, called by TCRdb with MiXCR from the PCR reads. The sample gives fewer than 250,000 distinct CDR3 sequences, 6.5% to 10% of which show up once; 6% to 7% is in the top ten. Sample: PBMCs, mostly from graft donor cells, taken 180 days after TCRalphabeta/CD19-depleted stem cell transplant. The receptors stem from a male patient younger than 18 who had a stem cell transplant for acute lymphoblastic leukemia, so the T cells may come from the graft donor.

The rearrangement links TRBV20-1 to TRBJ2-2; no firm D call. The V and J ends lost 1 base and 6 bases respectively, with 9 bases between them. Germline V gene lookup returns CDR1 DFQATT and CDR2 SNEGSKA (reference sequence). There are 13 residues in the CDR3. DNA for the CDR3: TGCAGTGCTAGAGGGTCGGTCGCCGGGGAGCTGTTTTTT. Amino acid sequence: CSARGSVAGELFF.

CDR3 amino acids: CASTQFFMGGGSYNEQFF. The CDR3 region has the DNA TGTGCCAGCACCCAATTTTTTATGGGCGGAGGCTCCTACAATGAGCAGTTCTTC. The J gene is TRBJ2-1, the V gene TRBV3-2. TRBV3-2 is flagged as a pseudogene. The CDR3 is 18 residues long.

This clonotype was detected only a few times. The rearrangement uses TRBV6-6 and TRBJ2-7; 7 positions match TRBD2. Germline V lookup: CDR1 MNHNY, CDR2 SVGAGI (reference sequence). V shed 6 bases, J shed 3 bases, and the junction held 5 bases outside the gene matches. CDR3 length equals 13 residues. The CDR3 loop reads CASSGLGSYEQYF. CDR3 sequence (DNA): TGTGCCAGCAGCGGACTAGGGAGCTACGAGCAGTACTTC.

In the case of this clonotype: This clone may be a read error of a much larger clone one base away. The rearrangement joins TRBV12-3 or TRBV12-4 to TRBJ1-1; D possibly corresponds to TRBD1 (6 bases). The germline V and J ends were trimmed by 8 bases and 4 bases, with 20 bases remaining between them. This CDR3 has 15 amino acids. Written as DNA, the CDR3 is TGTGCCAGCGGTCCGCTACAGGGATGGGGCACTGAAGCTTTCTTT. It specifies CASGPLQGWGTEAFF.

This clonotype appeared many times. The rearrangement links TRBV7-9 to TRBJ2-1, with TRBD2 matching over 7 bases. This CDR3 is 16 amino acids long. From germline, CDR1 is SEHNR and CDR2 FQNEAQ (reference sequence). Trimming cost V 3 bases and J 5 bases; bases outside gene matches: 10. The CDR3 DNA is TGTGCCAGCAGCTTCGCCGGGGGGATAACTCACAATGAGCAGTTCTTC. Translation gives CASSFAGGITHNEQFF.

In this sample, this clonotype turned up many times. The genes are TRBV27 and TRBJ2-3; a weak D match, TRBD2 (6 bases). V was pared by 5 bases and J by 2 bases, with 14 bases between. The CDR3 length is 15 residues. The germline V gene encodes CDR1 MNHEY and CDR2 SMNVEV (reference sequence). The CDR3 DNA sequence: TGTGCCAGCAGTCTTCCCGGGGGAACCACAGATACGCAGTATTTT. Protein sequence: CASSLPGGTTDTQYF.

The table lists this clonotype with many counts. V usage is TRBV20-1 and J usage is TRBJ2-5; D is possibly TRBD2 (5 bases). The CDR3 length is 11 residues. V lost 5 bases to trimming and J lost 3 bases, with 7 bases between them. Germline assignment: CDR1 DFQATT and CDR2 SNEGSKA (reference sequence). The CDR3 protein is CSAYGEETQYF. Here the CDR3 DNA reads TGCAGTGCTTACGGGGAAGAGACCCAGTACTTC.

In regard to this clonotype: A clone one base away is much larger, so this may be a read error. This chain links TRBV7-9 with TRBJ2-4, with D uncertain. The germline CDR1 and CDR2 sequences are SEHNR and FQNEAQ (reference sequence). The V gene lost 4 bases and the J gene lost 7 bases, with 17 bases spanning the gap. The CDR3 runs to 15 residues. DNA for the CDR3: TGTGCCAGCAGCTCCCGACACGGCCAAGGGAACATTCAGTACTTC. The encoded protein is CASSSRHGQGNIQYF. Complete variable domain (other parts from reference TRBV7-9 and TRBJ2-4): DTGVSQNPRHKITKRGQNVTFRCDPISEHNRLYWYRQTLGQGPEFLTYFQNEAQLEKSRLLSDRFSAERPKGSFSTLEIQRTEQGDSAMYLCASSSRHGQGNIQYFGAGTRLSVL.

This clonotype was recorded many times. CDR3 in DNA: TGTGCCAGCAGCTTGGCGACAGGGGGCCGAACTGGAAACACCATATATTTT. Translating it yields CASSLATGGRTGNTIYF. The V and J genes are TRBV5-6 and TRBJ1-3, with 10 bases that match TRBD1. Germline V gene data show CDR1 as SGHDT and CDR2 as YYEEEE. The CDR3 runs 17 residues. V lost 0 bases and J lost 2; bases outside the gene matches: 5.

This clonotype was detected ten times or more. This chain uses TRBV25-1 with TRBJ2-5; 9 bases map to TRBD1. The length of the CDR3 is 16 residues. Germline-derived CDR1 and CDR2 are MGHDK and SYGVNS. The trim removed 6 bases at V and 0 bases at J, leaving 8 bases unmatched. For the CDR3, the DNA is TGTGCCAGCAGCCACAGGGGGCAAGGGTACCAAGAGACCCAGTACTTC. Its protein product is CASSHRGQGYQETQYF.

Ten or more counts support this clonotype. J is TRBJ2-7 and V is TRBV20-1, with D possibly TRBD2 on 6 matching bases. Trimming removed 1 base at V and 2 bases at J, with 12 bases between. The V gene's germline CDR1 is DFQATT and CDR2 SNEGSKA (reference sequence). The CDR3 is 14 amino acids. This CDR3 reads CSARVGGLPYEQYF. The DNA of the CDR3 is TGCAGTGCTAGAGTGGGGGGACTTCCCTACGAGCAGTACTTC.

This clonotype was found many times. CDR3 loop: CASWGASGNNEQFF. CDR3 nucleotide sequence: TGTGCCAGCTGGGGGGCTAGCGGGAACAATGAGCAGTTCTTC. The chain links TRBV6-5 to TRBJ2-1, with 9 bases that match TRBD2. This CDR3 spans 14 amino acids. With 8 bases clipped from V and 5 bases from J, the junction kept 7 bases outside the gene matches. Per germline, CDR1 MNHEY and CDR2 SVGAGI.

This clonotype was recorded many times. This sequence joins TRBV28 and TRBJ2-2; D remains ambiguous. V lost 2 bases and J lost 5, with 12 bases in between. The CDR3 spans 15 residues. CDR1 MDHEN and CDR2 SYDVKM come from the germline V gene. The CDR3 loop is CASSLPSQYTGELFF. The CDR3 DNA reads TGTGCCAGCAGTTTACCCTCCCAATATACCGGGGAGCTGTTTTTT.

Remarks on this clonotype: This may stem from a read error, because a much larger clone lies one nucleotide away. The chain links TRBV11-2 to TRBJ2-2, with D perhaps TRBD1 (6 bases). Per germline, CDR1 SGHAT and CDR2 FQNNGV. This CDR3 contains 17 residues. Between the trimmed V and J ends, which lost 5 bases and 0 bases, there was a span of 16 bases. This chain's CDR3 is CASSTPGGFANTGELFF. DNA for the CDR3: TGTGCCAGCAGCACCCCTGGGGGCTTTGCGAACACCGGGGAGCTGTTTTTT.

The table lists this clonotype with many counts. The chain links TRBV5-1 to TRBJ2-1, with D perhaps TRBD2 (7 bases). This CDR3 contains 15 residues. Germline-derived CDR1 and CDR2 are SGHRS and YFSETQ. V was trimmed by 0 bases and J by 1 base, leaving 8 bases between them. The CDR3, as DNA: TGCGCCAGCAGCTTGGAGGGGGGGTCCTACAATGAGCAGTTCTTC. It is translated as CASSLEGGSYNEQFF.

The chain is built from TRBV28 and TRBJ2-7; D unresolved. V was cut by 7 bases and J by 1 base, with 17 bases left in between. CDR1 is MDHEN, CDR2 SYDVKM, per germline. This CDR3 region has 15 residues. The CDR3: CASTAVHARSYEQYF. CDR3 DNA: TGTGCCAGCACCGCGGTCCATGCCCGTTCCTACGAGCAGTACTTC.

The table lists this clonotype with many counts. This sequence joins TRBV12-3 or TRBV12-4 and TRBJ1-3; D remains ambiguous. CDR3 length: 14 amino acids. V was cut by 7 bases and J by 6 bases, with 16 bases left in between. The CDR3 DNA reads TGTGCCAGCAATCCCCCCGGGGAAGCAAACACCATATATTTT. It specifies CASNPPGEANTIYF.

This clonotype has just a few counts. The genes are TRBV28 and TRBJ1-2, with 7 bases that match TRBD1. The CDR3 runs 13 residues. The germline V gene has CDR1 MDHEN and CDR2 SYDVKM. With V trimmed by 5 bases and J by 2 bases, 2 bases remained unmatched. DNA of the CDR3: TGTGCCAGCAGTGGGGACAGAAACTATGGCTACACCTTC. As protein: CASSGDRNYGYTF.

This chain links TRBV6-1 with TRBJ2-2; D uncertain. CDR3 size: 15 residues. V lost 8 bases and J lost 2, with 15 bases in between. Germline-derived CDR1 and CDR2 are MNHNS and SASEGT. CDR3 amino acids: CASGWEPLNTGELFF. The CDR3, as DNA: TGTGCCAGCGGGTGGGAACCGTTAAACACCGGGGAGCTGTTTTTT.

This clonotype came up a few times. The chain is built from TRBV24-1 and TRBJ2-2; TRBD1 matches at 8 bases. Trimming cost V 4 bases and J 11 bases; bases outside gene matches: 5. CDR3 length: 13 amino acids. The germline V gene encodes CDR1 KGHDR and CDR2 SFDVKD. This chain's CDR3 is CATSDTGQGELFF. CDR3 bases: TGTGCCACCAGTGACACCGGACAGGGCGAGCTGTTTTTT.

In its sample, this clonotype was seen many times. One junction end disagrees with the germline gene, perhaps due to a read error. The V call is TRBV5-1, the J call TRBJ2-2; 11 positions match TRBD1. CDR1 and CDR2 (germline): SGHRS, YFSETQ. The CDR3 extends over 16 amino acids. The DNA of the CDR3 is TGCGCCAGCAACCCCTCCGGACAGGGGGCTGGCGGGGAGCTGTCTTTT. This codes for CASNPSGQGAGGELSF.